This T cell receptor (beta chain) was captured in a study of Graves' ophthalmopathy and Graves' hyperthyroidism. The authors amplified TCR beta CDR3 regions, and they did so from RNA transcripts for repertoire sequencing. RT-PCR in the first round used HTBI primers; a second-round multiplex PCR followed. TCRdb passed the multiplex PCR reads through MiXCR, listing each CDR3 protein once. The sample lists about 390,000 distinct CDR3 sequences; 15% to 17% were seen once. Germline V CDR1 and CDR2: MNHNS, SASEGT. The CDR3 spans 14 residues. Trimming stripped 6 bases from V and 4 bases from J, with 16 bases between. This clonotype occurred many times.

This chain joins TRBV6-1 and TRBJ2-7; D is undetermined. This receptor was identified in a woman between 18 and 30 years old with stable Graves' hyperthyroidism. The specimen sequenced was peripheral blood. The CDR3 coding sequence is TGTGCCAGCAGGTCGGGCCCCTGGGGTTACGAGCAGTACTTC. Amino acid sequence: CASRSGPWGYEQYF.